The 21 T cell receptor beta chains below all came from one sample that was sequenced in a study of cytomegalovirus exposure and HLA in healthy donors. Vbeta (60) and Jbeta (13) primers were used in the PCR. Assay used: immunoSEQ multiplex PCR; TCRdb lists only in-frame clones, some missing. The sample includes about 130,000 clones, roughly four fifths of them seen just once. The specimen was PBMCs. The source of these receptors is a male donor in good health and CMV-seronegative.

V usage is TRBV7-2 and J usage is TRBJ1-4, with 7 nucleotides matching TRBD1. Germline-derived CDR1 and CDR2 are SGHTA and FQGNSA. The CDR3 totals 15 residues. V lost 7 bases to trimming and J lost 8 bases; unmatched junction nucleotides: 13. The CDR3 region has the DNA TGTGCCAGCATCGAGACAGGGAAGGGAGGAGAAAAACTGTTTTTT. The encoded protein is CASIETGKGGEKLFF.

V and J are TRBV6-5 and TRBJ1-1, with unresolved D. Deletions cut 2 bases from V and 2 bases from J, with 15 bases between. This CDR3 has 16 amino acids. Germline CDR1 reads MNHEY; CDR2 reads SVGAGI. The CDR3 protein is CASSYGSGPNNTEAFF. The DNA for the CDR3 is TGTGCCAGCAGTTACGGGTCAGGCCCAAACAACACTGAAGCTTTCTTT.

The chain couples TRBV11-2 to TRBJ1-6, with 7 bases identical to TRBD1. The CDR3 extends over 15 amino acids. V lost 5 bases to trimming and J lost 5 bases; unmatched junction nucleotides: 6. Looked up from germline, CDR1 is SGHAT and CDR2 is FQNNGV. In nucleotides, the CDR3 is TGTGCCAGCAGCGGAGACAGGGCGCATAATTCACCCCTCCACTTT. It encodes CASSGDRAHNSPLHF.

The chain recombines TRBV28 with TRBJ2-1, with 9 nucleotides matching TRBD2. The CDR3 extends over 15 amino acids. Germline V gene data show CDR1 as MDHEN and CDR2 as SYDVKM. With 7 bases clipped from V and 0 bases from J, the junction kept 4 bases outside the gene matches. CDR3 nucleotides: TGTGCCAGCACGCGCGGGGGGGCCTCCTACAATGAGCAGTTCTTC. Its translation: CASTRGGASYNEQFF. Using reference TRBV28 and TRBJ2-1 for the parts outside the CDR3, the full variable domain is DVKVTQSSRYLVKRTGEKVFLECVQDMDHENMFWYRQDPGLGLRLIYFSYDVKMKEKGDIPEGYSVSREKKERFSLILESASTNQTSMYLCASTRGGASYNEQFFGPGTRLTVL.

The J gene is TRBJ2-3, the V gene TRBV4-3; 9 bases agree with TRBD1. Germline V gene lookup returns CDR1 LGHNA and CDR2 YSLEER. J was trimmed by 2 bases and V by 6 bases; bases with no gene match: 3. CDR3 length equals 14 residues. This chain's CDR3 is CASSGQGTTDTQYF. The CDR3, as DNA: TGCGCCAGCAGTGGACAGGGGACCACAGATACGCAGTATTTT.

The chain couples TRBV7-3 to TRBJ2-3; tentative D call: TRBD1 (6 bases). The CDR3 spans 15 residues. The germline V gene encodes CDR1 SGHTA and CDR2 FQGTGA. V lost 7 bases, J lost 3 bases, and 17 bases lay in between. The CDR3 bases are TGTGCCAGCACCCTTAGTGGGACAATGACAGATACGCAGTATTTT. Translated, it gives CASTLSGTMTDTQYF.

CDR3 residues: CASSLDQGQNQPQHF. DNA of the CDR3: TGTGCCAGCAGCTTGGACCAGGGACAAAATCAGCCCCAGCATTTT. The chain carries TRBV5-5 and TRBJ1-5, with D possibly TRBD1 on 6 matching bases. V gave up 0 bases and J gave up 4 bases, with 11 bases separating them. The CDR3 extends over 15 amino acids. CDR1 and CDR2 from the germline V gene are SGHKS and YYEKEE (reference sequence).

Here the CDR3 reads CASRTRAHQPQHF. The CDR3 coding sequence is TGTGCCAGCCGGACTAGGGCCCATCAGCCCCAGCATTTT. This chain uses TRBV28 with TRBJ1-5, with no clear D. The CDR3 contains 13 residues. The germline gives CDR1 MDHEN, CDR2 SYDVKM. V was shortened by 8 bases and J by 5 bases, with 13 bases between the two germline ends.

The gene calls are TRBV11-2 and TRBJ2-1, with 11 nucleotides matching TRBD2. J was trimmed by 8 bases and V by 5 bases; bases with no gene match: 11. Germline V gene sequence: CDR1 SGHAT, CDR2 FQNNGV. The CDR3 contains 16 residues. The CDR3 DNA reads TGTGCCAGCAGCCTCTGGGGGGGACTAGCGGATGATGAGCAGTTCTTC. Its translation is CASSLWGGLADDEQFF. Complete variable domain (other parts from reference TRBV11-2 and TRBJ2-1): EAGVAQSPRYKIIEKRQSVAFWCNPISGHATLYWYQQILGQGPKLLIQFQNNGVVDDSQLPKDRFSAERLKGVDSTLKIQPAKLEDSAVYLCASSLWGGLADDEQFFGPGTRLTVL.

This sequence joins TRBV7-2 and TRBJ2-5; TRBD1 agrees at 8 bases. Per the germline V gene, CDR1 is SGHTA and CDR2 is FQGNSA. CDR3 length: 14 residues. The junction had 6 bases not matched to a gene; V was cut back by 5 bases and J by 4 bases. The CDR3 DNA follows: TGTGCCAGCAGCCGGACAGGGCTCCTAGAGACCCAGTACTTC. This codes for CASSRTGLLETQYF. The whole variable domain, remainder taken from reference TRBV7-2 and TRBJ2-5, is GAGVSQSPSNKVTEKGKDVELRCDPISGHTALYWYRQSLGQGLEFLIYFQGNSAPDKSGLPSDRFSAERTGGSVSTLTIQRTQQEDSAVYLCASSRTGLLETQYFGPGTRLLVL.

The V call is TRBV19, the J call TRBJ2-7; D perhaps matches TRBD1 (6 bases). Trimming left V 5 bases short and J 0 bases short, with 14 bases between. Germline V gene lookup returns CDR1 LNHDA and CDR2 SQIVND (reference sequence). The CDR3 sequence is 15 residues long. The CDR3 DNA is TGTGCCAGTAGTTACCGGGACACCTACTCCTACGAGCAGTACTTC. Its translation is CASSYRDTYSYEQYF.

The genes are TRBV28 and TRBJ1-1, with TRBD1 matching over 11 bases. The V gene's germline CDR1 is MDHEN and CDR2 SYDVKM. Trimming took 7 bases from V and 12 from J; bases not matched to a gene: 10. The length of the CDR3 is 13 residues. The CDR3, as DNA: TGTGCCAGCAACAAAGGGACAGGGGGGGCATCTTTCTTT. This translates into CASNKGTGGASFF.

This rearrangement joins TRBV7-6 to TRBJ1-3; TRBD1 aligns across 10 bases. The junction had 4 bases not matched to a gene; V was cut back by 5 bases and J by 0 bases. Per germline, CDR1 SGHVS and CDR2 FNYEAQ. The CDR3 contains 16 residues. This CDR3 is CASSATGGTSGNTIYF. The CDR3 bases are TGTGCCAGCAGCGCGACAGGGGGCACCTCTGGAAACACCATATATTTT.

This chain connects TRBV10-3 to TRBJ2-1, with 11 bases fitting TRBD1. There are 14 residues in the CDR3. The V and J ends lost 6 bases and 4 bases, in that order; junction bases with no gene match: 2. Germline V gives CDR1 ENHRY, CDR2 SYGVKD. CDR3 in amino acids: CAISRDRGYNEQFF. CDR3 DNA: TGTGCCATCAGCCGGGACAGGGGGTACAATGAGCAGTTCTTC.

The V and J genes are TRBV7-9 and TRBJ2-6; 11 positions match TRBD2. The CDR3 length is 17 residues. J gave up 0 bases and V 5 bases, and 3 bases lay outside the gene matches. Germline CDR1 reads SEHNR; CDR2 reads FQNEAQ (reference sequence). CDR3 DNA sequence: TGTGCCAGCAGCCGGACTAGCGGGTACTCTGGGGCCAACGTCCTGACTTTC. Translating it yields CASSRTSGYSGANVLTF.

Only one count was recorded for this clone. V and J are TRBV5-1 and TRBJ1-1, with D tentatively TRBD1 (6 bases). The V gene's germline CDR1 is SGHRS and CDR2 YFSETQ. CDR3 length equals 16 residues. V was shortened by 1 base and J by 1 base, with 14 bases between the two germline ends. The CDR3 DNA sequence: TGCGCCAGCAGCTTGATAGTCAGGGGATCGAACACTGAAGCTTTCTTT. Translating gives CASSLIVRGSNTEAFF.

This clone has only a few counts. This chain uses TRBV5-1 with TRBJ2-7; 7 bases agree with TRBD1. The V gene's germline CDR1 is SGHRS and CDR2 YFSETQ. CDR3 length equals 13 residues. Germline trimming cut 4 bases from V and 4 bases from J; bases unmatched to any gene: 5. Written as DNA, the CDR3 is TGCGCCAGCAGCGAAGGACAGGCGTACGAGCAGTACTTC. Translated: CASSEGQAYEQYF. Variable domain in full (rest from reference TRBV5-1 and TRBJ2-7): KAGVTQTPRYLIKTRGQQVTLSCSPISGHRSVSWYQQTPGQGLQFLFEYFSETQRNKGNFPGRFSGRQFSNSRSEMNVSTLELGDSALYLCASSEGQAYEQYFGPGTRLTVT.

V gene TRBV5-4 combines with J gene TRBJ2-5; 7 bases map to TRBD1. V shed 4 bases and J 4 bases; nucleotides not matched to a gene: 10. The CDR3 length is 15 residues. CDR1 SGHNT and CDR2 YYREEE come from the germline V gene (reference sequence). The CDR3 DNA sequence: TGTGCCAGCAGCAGGGGGCAGGGTGAGGGAGAGACCCAGTACTTC. It translates to CASSRGQGEGETQYF.

The CDR3 reads CASSPRQLAGGETQYF. The CDR3 DNA follows: TGTGCCAGCAGCCCACGTCAACTAGCGGGGGGAGAGACCCAGTACTTC. The chain carries TRBV9 and TRBJ2-5, with 12 positions matching TRBD2. Germline V gene lookup returns CDR1 SGDLS and CDR2 YYNGEE. This CDR3 region has 16 residues. J was trimmed by 4 bases and V by 4 bases; bases with no gene match: 8. Looking up the rest from reference TRBV9 and TRBJ2-5 gives the full variable domain: DSGVTQTPKHLITATGQRVTLRCSPRSGDLSVYWYQQSLDQGLQFLIQYYNGEERAKGNILERFSAQQFPDLHSELNLSSLELGDSALYFCASSPRQLAGGETQYFGPGTRLLVL.

The rearrangement links TRBV10-3 to TRBJ1-2, with D unresolved. Germline lookup yields CDR1 ENHRY and CDR2 SYGVKD. This CDR3 contains 15 residues. Between the trimmed V and J ends, which lost 3 bases and 1 base, there was a span of 12 bases. The CDR3 region is CAISDSQSLNYGYTF. The CDR3 DNA reads TGTGCCATCAGTGATTCACAGTCCCTTAACTATGGCTACACCTTC.

The CDR3 spells CAWIRGINSPLHF. The CDR3 bases are TGTGCCTGGATTCGGGGAATAAATTCACCCCTCCACTTT. V gene TRBV30 combines with J gene TRBJ1-6; D is ambiguous. CDR3 length equals 13 residues. V lost 4 bases and J lost 7, with 11 bases in between. Germline CDR1 GTSNPN, CDR2 SVGIG (reference sequence). Based on the CDR3 plus reference TRBV30 and TRBJ1-6, the full variable domain is SQTIHQWPATLVQPVGSPLSLECTVEGTSNPNLYWYRQAAGRGLQLLFYSVGIGQISSEVPQNLSASRPQDRQFILSSKKLLLSDSGFYLCAWIRGINSPLHFGNGTRLTVT.